This TCR beta chain came from a study of blood T cell repertoires in COVID-19. Germline CDR1 and CDR2: MNHNY and SVGAGI (reference sequence). V dropped 6 bases and J dropped 3 bases, with 17 bases sitting between them. CDR3 length equals 15 residues. TCRdb's copy holds only in-frame clones and misses some; the assay was immunoSEQ multiplex PCR. The repertoire holds 170,000 or so clones, with just under 80% as singletons. This clonotype was obtained from an older man with active or convalescent COVID-19. The sequencing sample was made of peripheral blood. V gene TRBV6-6 combines with J gene TRBJ1-1; maybe TRBD1 (6 bases). The CDR3 sequence is CASSSTLTGYTEAFF. The CDR3, as DNA: TGTGCCAGCAGCAGTACCCTTACAGGGTACACTGAAGCTTTCTTT.